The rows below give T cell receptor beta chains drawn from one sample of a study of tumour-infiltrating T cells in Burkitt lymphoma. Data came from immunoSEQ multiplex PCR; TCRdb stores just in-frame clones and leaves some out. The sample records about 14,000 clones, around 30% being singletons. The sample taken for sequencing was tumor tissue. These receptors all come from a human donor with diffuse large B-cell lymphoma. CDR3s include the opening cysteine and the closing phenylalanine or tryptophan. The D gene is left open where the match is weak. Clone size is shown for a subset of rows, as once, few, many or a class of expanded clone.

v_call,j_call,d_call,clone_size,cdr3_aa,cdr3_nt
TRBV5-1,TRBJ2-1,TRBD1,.,CASSSSTGGRSDAYEQFF,TGCGCCAGCAGCTCAAGCACAGGGGGAAGGTCGGATGCCTATGAGCAGTTCTTC
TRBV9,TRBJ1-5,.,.,CASSVGGDNQPQHF,TGTGCCAGCAGCGTAGGGGGGGACAATCAGCCCCAGCATTTT
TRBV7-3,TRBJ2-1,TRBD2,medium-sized,CASSAGGNTYWNEQFF,TGTGCCAGCAGTGCGGGGGGGAACACCTACTGGAATGAGCAGTTCTTC
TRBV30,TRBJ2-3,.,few,CAWRAGYSSTDTQYF,TGTGCCTGGAGAGCAGGGTATTCTAGCACAGATACGCAGTATTTT
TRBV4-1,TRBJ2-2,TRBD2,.,CASSPGTSGRVGELFF,TGCGCCAGCAGCCCTGGGACTAGCGGGAGAGTCGGGGAGCTGTTTTTT
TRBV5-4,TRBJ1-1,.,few,CASSSGLYAFF,TGTGCCAGCAGCTCCGGACTGTATGCTTTCTTT
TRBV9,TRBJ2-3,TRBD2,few,CASSVGGLAGDTDTQYF,TGTGCCAGCAGCGTAGGGGGACTAGCAGGAGACACAGATACGCAGTATTTT
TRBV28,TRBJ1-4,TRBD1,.,CASSLSTGGFTTNEKLFF,TGTGCCAGCAGTCTTTCGACAGGGGGCTTCACAACTAATGAAAAACTGTTTTTT
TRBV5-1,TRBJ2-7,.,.,CASSSTGRGYEQYF,TGCGCCAGCAGCTCGACGGGTAGGGGCTACGAGCAGTACTTC
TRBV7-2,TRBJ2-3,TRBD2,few,CASSLVAGVDTDTQYF,TGTGCCAGCAGCTTAGTAGCGGGAGTGGACACAGATACGCAGTATTTT
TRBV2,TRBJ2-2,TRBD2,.,CASSVLAEVGTGELFF,TGTGCCAGCAGTGTTCTAGCGGAGGTGGGCACCGGGGAGCTGTTTTTT
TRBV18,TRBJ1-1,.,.,CASSPPGGWNTEAFF,TGTGCCAGCTCACCACCGGGGGGCTGGAACACTGAAGCTTTCTTT
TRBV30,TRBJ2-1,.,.,CAWREYNEQFF,TGTGCCTGGAGGGAATACAATGAGCAGTTCTTC
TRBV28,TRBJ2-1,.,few,CASTSGPGNEQFF,TGTGCCAGCACTTCTGGGCCCGGCAATGAGCAGTTCTTC
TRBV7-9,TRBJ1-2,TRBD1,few,CASSLSSGGDRERGYTF,TGTGCCAGCAGCTTATCTTCCGGGGGGGACAGGGAACGTGGCTACACCTTC
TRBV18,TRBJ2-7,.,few,CASSDQRIQYF,TGTGCCAGCTCCGACCAGCGGATACAGTACTTC
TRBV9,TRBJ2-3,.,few,CASSGAVTDTQYF,TGTGCCAGCAGCGGGGCGGTCACAGATACGCAGTATTTT
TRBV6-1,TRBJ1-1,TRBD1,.,CASSHAGGHTEAFF,TGTGCCAGCAGTCACGCAGGGGGACACACTGAAGCTTTCTTT
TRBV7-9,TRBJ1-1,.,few,CASSFGQLNTEAFF,TGTGCCAGCAGCTTCGGGCAGTTGAACACTGAAGCTTTCTTT
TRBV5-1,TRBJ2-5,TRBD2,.,CASSSGLAGETQYF,TGCGCCAGCAGTAGTGGACTAGCGGGAGAGACCCAGTACTTC
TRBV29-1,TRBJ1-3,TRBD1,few,CSAGTGHGNTIYF,TGCAGCGCCGGGACAGGGCACGGAAACACCATATATTTT
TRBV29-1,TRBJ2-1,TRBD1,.,CSVKDRVRDEQFF,TGCAGCGTAAAGGACAGGGTAAGGGATGAGCAGTTCTTC
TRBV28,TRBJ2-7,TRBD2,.,CASSLTLGTSGSREQYF,TGTGCCAGCAGTTTAACCCTGGGGACTAGCGGGAGTCGCGAGCAGTACTTC
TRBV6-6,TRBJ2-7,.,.,CASNTGPAYEQYF,TGTGCCAGCAACACAGGCCCAGCCTACGAGCAGTACTTC
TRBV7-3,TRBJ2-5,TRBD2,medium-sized,CASSLRGGRRQETQYF,TGTGCCAGCAGCTTAAGGGGGGGGAGAAGGCAAGAGACCCAGTACTTC
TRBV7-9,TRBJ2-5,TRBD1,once,CASSLGQGSAAQYF,TGTGCCAGCAGCCTGGGACAGGGATCTGCGGCCCAGTACTTC
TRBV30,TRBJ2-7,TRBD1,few,CAWSVGRRGQDEQYF,TGTGCCTGGAGTGTAGGGCGCAGGGGGCAGGACGAGCAGTACTTC
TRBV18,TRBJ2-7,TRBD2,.,CASSSQVREGEQYF,TGTGCCAGCTCATCCCAAGTGCGGGAGGGCGAGCAGTACTTC
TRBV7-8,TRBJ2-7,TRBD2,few,CASSLPGTSGYEQYF,TGTGCCAGCAGCTTACCTGGGACTAGCGGCTACGAGCAGTACTTC
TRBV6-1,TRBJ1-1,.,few,CASSEVLARMNTEAFF,TGTGCCAGCAGTGAAGTCCTGGCCAGGATGAACACTGAAGCTTTCTTT
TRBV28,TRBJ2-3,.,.,CASSLKGDRYF,TGTGCCAGCAGTTTAAAGGGGGACCGGTATTTT
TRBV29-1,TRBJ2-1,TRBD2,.,CSVEGLAGENLYNEQFF,TGCAGCGTTGAGGGACTAGCGGGAGAGAACTTATACAATGAGCAGTTCTTC
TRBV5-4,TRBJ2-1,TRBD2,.,CASSLGTSGRHNEQFF,TGTGCCAGCAGCTTGGGGACTAGCGGGCGCCACAATGAGCAGTTCTTC
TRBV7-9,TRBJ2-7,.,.,CASSPDGLAYEQYF,TGTGCCAGCAGCCCCGACGGACTTGCCTACGAGCAGTACTTC
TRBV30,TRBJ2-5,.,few,CAWNSRETQYF,TGTGCCTGGAATAGCCGAGAGACCCAGTACTTC
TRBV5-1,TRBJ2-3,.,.,CASSLGRGPTDTQYF,TGCGCCAGCAGCTTGGGACGCGGTCCGACAGATACGCAGTATTTT
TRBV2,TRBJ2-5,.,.,CASSEVETQYF,TGTGCCAGCAGTGAAGTGGAGACCCAGTACTTC